A single sample gave rise to the 19 T cell receptor beta chains below, sequenced in a study of T cell changes during pregnancy in multiple sclerosis. Sequencing used immunoSEQ multiplex PCR; TCRdb keeps in-frame clones, though not all of them. The data show fewer than 140,000 clones, around 92% seen once. The sample consisted of peripheral blood, taken after pregnancy. These receptors were collected from a female donor with multiple sclerosis, enrolled in a pregnancy study.

V usage is TRBV7-6 and J usage is TRBJ1-2; 9 nucleotides match TRBD1. V shed 5 bases and J 2 bases; nucleotides not matched to a gene: 3. The CDR3 extends over 14 amino acids. Germline-derived CDR1 and CDR2 are SGHVS and FNYEAQ. CDR3 nucleotide sequence: TGTGCCAGCAGCCCCGACAGGGGGAACTATGGCTACACCTTC. Its translation is CASSPDRGNYGYTF.

This rearrangement joins TRBV5-1 to TRBJ1-6, with a possible D match to TRBD1 (6 bases). Germline-derived CDR1 and CDR2 are SGHRS and YFSETQ. The CDR3 length is 16 residues. V lost 4 bases to trimming and J lost 6 bases, with 17 bases between them. This chain's CDR3 is CASSPNPGHFNSPLHF. The CDR3 DNA follows: TGCGCCAGCAGCCCAAATCCGGGACACTTTAATTCACCCCTCCACTTT. Variable domain in full (rest from reference TRBV5-1 and TRBJ1-6): KAGVTQTPRYLIKTRGQQVTLSCSPISGHRSVSWYQQTPGQGLQFLFEYFSETQRNKGNFPGRFSGRQFSNSRSEMNVSTLELGDSALYLCASSPNPGHFNSPLHFGNGTRLTVT.

The chain carries TRBV30 and TRBJ2-7, with D tentatively TRBD1 (6 bases). There are 11 residues in the CDR3. The V end was cut by 3 bases, the J end by 5 bases, with 8 bases between. Looked up from germline, CDR1 is GTSNPN and CDR2 is SVGIG (reference sequence). CDR3 bases: TGTGCCTGGAGGCAGGGGAACGAGCAGTACTTC. Translation gives CAWRQGNEQYF.

The chain uses TRBV29-1 and TRBJ2-1; D gene ambiguous. Trimming stripped 4 bases from V and 7 bases from J, with 17 bases between. The CDR3 loop spans 14 amino acids. Germline V gene lookup returns CDR1 SQVTM and CDR2 ANQGSEA. The CDR3 protein is CSVAAGGFGNEQFF. CDR3 sequence (DNA): TGCAGCGTTGCGGCAGGTGGCTTCGGAAATGAGCAGTTCTTC.

CDR3 residues: CASSSLGRTTNYGYTF. The CDR3 DNA reads as TGTGCCAGCAGTTCCTTGGGCAGGACTACTAACTATGGCTACACCTTC. The chain joins TRBV6-5 to TRBJ1-2, with D unclear. CDR1 is MNHEY, CDR2 SVGAGI, per germline. Trimming left V 4 bases short and J 0 bases short, with 15 bases between. CDR3 length equals 16 residues.

This chain uses TRBV27 with TRBJ2-2; TRBD2 aligns across 9 bases. V dropped 10 bases and J dropped 7; count of bases not matched to a gene: 22. The CDR3 consists of 18 residues. Germline V gene lookup returns CDR1 MNHEY and CDR2 SMNVEV (reference sequence). The CDR3 DNA reads TGTGCCACGGGCTCCCCCCCGGGCGGGGGGGCCTCGGTCGGGGAGCTGTTTTTT. This encodes CATGSPPGGGASVGELFF.

CDR3 amino acids: CASSESGGSGETQYF. The CDR3 DNA reads as TGTGCCAGCAGTGAGTCTGGGGGCTCGGGAGAGACCCAGTACTTC. This chain joins TRBV2 and TRBJ2-5; D might be TRBD1 (6 bases). CDR3 length: 15 amino acids. Germline V gives CDR1 SNHLY, CDR2 FYNNEI. Trimming removed 3 bases from V and 4 bases from J, with 15 bases in between.

This clone came up once. The chain joins TRBV4-2 to TRBJ1-4, with D unclear. The CDR3 is 13 amino acids. Trimming stripped 4 bases from V and 8 bases from J, with 11 bases between. Germline-derived CDR1 and CDR2 are LGHNA and YNFKEQ. The DNA for the CDR3 is TGTGCCAGCAGCCCTACTCCGAGGGAAAAACTGTTTTTT. As protein: CASSPTPREKLFF.

The rearrangement links TRBV7-9 to TRBJ1-2; 7 bases align to TRBD1. The CDR3 consists of 13 residues. Germline CDR1 and CDR2: SEHNR and FQNEAQ (reference sequence). J gave up 8 bases and V 7 bases, and 10 bases lay outside the gene matches. CDR3 amino acids: CASNPGQRGGYTF. The CDR3 nucleotides read TGTGCCAGCAACCCGGGACAGAGAGGCGGCTACACCTTC.

The rearrangement links TRBV5-1 to TRBJ1-6; 12 positions match TRBD1. The CDR3 is made up of 17 amino acids. The junction had 4 bases not matched to a gene; V was cut back by 0 bases and J by 6 bases. Germline V CDR1 and CDR2: SGHRS, YFSETQ. CDR3: CASSLGDRGPGNSPLHF. The DNA of the CDR3 is TGCGCCAGCAGCTTGGGGGACAGGGGGCCCGGTAATTCACCCCTCCACTTT.

V gene TRBV18 combines with J gene TRBJ2-5, with TRBD2 identical over 8 bases. V lost 5 bases, J lost 5 bases, and 4 bases stayed unmatched. The CDR3 totals 13 residues. Germline V CDR1 and CDR2: KGHSH, LQKENI. The DNA for the CDR3 is TGTGCCAGCTCAATAGCGGGACGGGAGACCCAGTACTTC. This sequence encodes CASSIAGRETQYF. Complete variable domain (other parts from reference TRBV18 and TRBJ2-5): NAGVMQNPRHLVRRRGQEARLRCSPMKGHSHVYWYRQLPEEGLKFMVYLQKENIIDESGMPKERFSAEFPKEGPSILRIQQVVRGDSAAYFCASSIAGRETQYFGPGTRLLVL.

Here the CDR3 DNA reads TGTGCCAGCAGCAAACCGAGACAGGGTGGAGGTGTCGACACCTTC. This codes for CASSKPRQGGGVDTF. The rearrangement links TRBV21-1 to TRBJ1-2; TRBD1 reflects the table's D call only, with no check against the DNA. TRBV21-1 is assigned pseudogene status. CDR3 length: 15 residues.

The chain uses TRBV6-1 and TRBJ1-2; 7 positions match TRBD1. V dropped 5 bases and J dropped 4; count of bases not matched to a gene: 7. This CDR3 has 14 amino acids. Germline V gene data show CDR1 as MNHNS and CDR2 as SASEGT. In DNA, the CDR3 is TGTGCCAGCAGTCCTCAGGGGGTCGGCTATGGCTACACCTTC. Translation gives CASSPQGVGYGYTF.

This rearrangement joins TRBV2 to TRBJ2-2; tentatively, D is TRBD1 (6 bases). Germline V gives CDR1 SNHLY, CDR2 FYNNEI. The CDR3 spans 16 residues. The germline V and J ends were trimmed by 2 bases and 7 bases, with 17 bases remaining between them. The CDR3 loop is CASSEFRGPTVGELFF. CDR3 DNA: TGTGCCAGCAGTGAATTCAGGGGACCCACCGTCGGGGAGCTGTTTTTT.

The chain uses TRBV28 and TRBJ2-7, with 11 bases that match TRBD1. CDR1 is MDHEN and CDR2 is SYDVKM in the germline V gene. V was pared by 7 bases and J by 4 bases, with 12 bases of the junction left unmatched. This CDR3 is 16 amino acids long. CDR3 sequence: CASNPARDRGLYEQYF. CDR3 sequence (DNA): TGTGCCAGCAACCCCGCCCGGGACAGGGGGTTATACGAGCAGTACTTC.

The chain couples TRBV5-1 to TRBJ2-5; D possibly corresponds to TRBD1 (5 bases). The V gene lost 4 bases and the J gene lost 0 bases, with 13 bases spanning the gap. This CDR3 is built from 15 residues. Per germline, CDR1 SGHRS and CDR2 YFSETQ. The CDR3 is CASSLAPGYQETQYF. CDR3 bases: TGCGCCAGCAGCCTCGCCCCAGGGTACCAAGAGACCCAGTACTTC.

The J gene is TRBJ1-5, the V gene TRBV27; 7 bases fit TRBD1. J gave up 9 bases and V 2 bases, and 7 bases lay outside the gene matches. CDR1 MNHEY and CDR2 SMNVEV come from the germline V gene (reference sequence). The CDR3 consists of 14 residues. The CDR3 DNA reads TGTGCCAGCAGTTTAACGGGACAGAGGTTGCCCCAGCATTTT. Amino acids: CASSLTGQRLPQHF.

The chain uses TRBV19 and TRBJ2-2; TRBD1 matches at 10 bases. The CDR3 covers 14 residues. J was trimmed by 4 bases and V by 5 bases; bases with no gene match: 1. The germline gives CDR1 LNHDA, CDR2 SQIVND (reference sequence). CDR3 sequence reads: CASSGTGATGELFF. CDR3 DNA sequence: TGTGCCAGTAGTGGGACAGGGGCCACCGGGGAGCTGTTTTTT.

The chain recombines TRBV5-1 with TRBJ1-1; 11 bases are shared with TRBD1. V shed 3 bases and J 2 bases; nucleotides not matched to a gene: 3. The CDR3 has 15 residues. Germline V gene data show CDR1 as SGHRS and CDR2 as YFSETQ. The CDR3: CASSSGTGGNTEAFF. For the CDR3, the DNA is TGCGCCAGCAGCTCCGGGACAGGGGGTAACACTGAAGCTTTCTTT.